This T cell receptor beta chain was identified during a study of shared clonotypes between healthy human individuals. Donors comprised only Caucasian adults living in Nashville, Tennessee. Repertoires were generated with immunoSEQ multiplex PCR, while TCRdb's copy carries only in-frame clones and drops some. The repertoire holds 2 million to 3 million clones, with approximately 93% as singletons. The sequenced material came from naive CD4+ T cells from PBMCs. As for subset: CD45RA+ positively selected. This TCR came from a man aged 18-30 years in good health. Some clones in this sample may be carry-over from other donors' samples.

CDR3 sequence: CASSSPRASDSYEQYF. DNA for the CDR3: TGTGCCAGCAGTTCCCCCCGGGCTAGTGATAGCTACGAGCAGTACTTC. The V gene is TRBV27, the J gene TRBJ2-7; no clear D gene. With 4 bases removed from V and 3 bases from J, the gap between germline ends came to 19 bases. Germline V gene data show CDR1 as MNHEY and CDR2 as SMNVEV (reference sequence). The CDR3 extends over 16 amino acids.